These 18 T cell receptor beta chains came from one sample sequenced in a study of CD8 T cells in ankylosing spondylitis. Study results and limitations: A motif of 7 to 9 highly homologous TCR beta variants was seen as apparently characteristic of ankylosing spondylitis blood.

These receptors lack a known antigen. One entry per CDR3 protein results from TCRdb running MiXCR on the 5' RACE reads. There are around 770,000 distinct CDR3 sequences in the sample; around 17% occur only once, and approximately 18% lies in the top ten. Sequenced: blood, either unsorted or a sorted T cell fraction (not recorded which). The receptors shown here come from a male donor with ankylosing spondylitis.

Many counts were recorded for this clonotype. The V gene is TRBV12-3 or TRBV12-4, the J gene TRBJ2-1; the match to TRBD2 covers 11 bases. V dropped 6 bases and J dropped 8; count of bases not matched to a gene: 9. This CDR3 comprises 15 residues. The CDR3 DNA sequence: TGTGCCAGCAGAGATAGCGGGAGGGCCGTCGATGAGCAGTTCTTC. Translating gives CASRDSGRAVDEQFF.

The chain couples TRBV4-1 to TRBJ2-7; D ambiguous. The CDR3 length is 14 residues. Germline CDR1 reads MGHRA; CDR2 reads YSYEKL. V lost 4 bases, J lost 0 bases, and 10 bases lay in between. CDR3 region: CASSPARSSYEQYF. For the CDR3, the DNA is TGCGCCAGCAGCCCAGCGCGGAGCTCCTACGAGCAGTACTTC.

The chain combines TRBV11-3 with TRBJ2-5; a possible D gene is TRBD2 (6 bases). Germline lookup yields CDR1 SGHNT and CDR2 YENEEA. This CDR3 region has 16 residues. Between the trimmed V and J ends, which lost 1 base and 0 bases, there was a span of 12 bases. The CDR3 reads CASSLASAQYQETQYF. In nucleotides, the CDR3 is TGTGCCAGCAGCTTAGCTAGCGCCCAGTACCAAGAGACCCAGTACTTC.

The chain uses TRBV7-9 and TRBJ2-1; D is possibly TRBD1 (6 bases). Trimming removed 1 base at V and 9 bases at J, with 13 bases between. Germline lookup yields CDR1 SEHNR and CDR2 FQNEAQ (reference sequence). The CDR3 sequence is 14 residues long. DNA for the CDR3: TGTGCCAGCAGCTTAGAGGCAGGGGCGCGTGAGCAGTTCTTC. It encodes CASSLEAGAREQFF.

This clonotype occurred a few times. The J gene is TRBJ2-5, the V gene TRBV7-2; weak D call: TRBD2 (6 bases). This CDR3 is 14 amino acids long. Germline values: CDR1 SGHTA, CDR2 FQGNSA. V shed 2 bases and J shed 6 bases, with 13 bases lying between them. CDR3 nucleotide sequence: TGTGCCAGCAGCTTACGTATCGGGGGTCAGACCCAGTACTTC. Protein: CASSLRIGGQTQYF.

J is TRBJ2-5 and V is TRBV5-5; D unresolved. From germline, CDR1 is SGHKS and CDR2 YYEKEE (reference sequence). The CDR3 runs to 13 residues. Trimming took 3 bases from V and 4 from J, leaving 10 bases between them. In DNA form, the CDR3 reads TGTGCCAGCAGCTCGCCATTGCCAGAGACCCAGTACTTC. Protein product: CASSSPLPETQYF. Drawing the rest from reference TRBV5-5 and TRBJ2-5, the complete variable domain is DAGVTQSPTHLIKTRGQQVTLRCSPISGHKSVSWYQQVLGQGPQFIFQYYEKEERGRGNFPDRFSARQFPNYSSELNVNALLLGDSALYLCASSSPLPETQYFGPGTRLLVL.

The rearrangement links TRBV7-2 to TRBJ2-1; 7 nucleotides align to TRBD2. The CDR3 contains 15 residues. The V gene end was trimmed by 5 bases and the J gene end by 6 bases; junction bases not matched to a gene: 10. Germline-derived CDR1 and CDR2 are SGHTA and FQGNSA. The DNA for the CDR3 is TGTGCCAGCAGCCGACGGTGGGGGGGAGGCAATGAGCAGTTCTTC. This encodes CASSRRWGGGNEQFF. Drawing the rest from reference TRBV7-2 and TRBJ2-1, the complete variable domain is GAGVSQSPSNKVTEKGKDVELRCDPISGHTALYWYRQSLGQGLEFLIYFQGNSAPDKSGLPSDRFSAERTGGSVSTLTIQRTQQEDSAVYLCASSRRWGGGNEQFFGPGTRLTVL.

CDR3 sequence: CSVEGLAGVSAKETQYF. CDR3 sequence (DNA): TGCAGCGTTGAAGGACTAGCGGGGGTTTCCGCCAAGGAGACCCAGTACTTC. This rearrangement joins TRBV29-1 to TRBJ2-5; the match to TRBD2 covers 12 bases. The germline gives CDR1 SQVTM, CDR2 ANQGSEA. J lost 5 bases, V lost 1 base, and 11 bases had no gene match. The CDR3 runs 17 residues.

This rearrangement joins TRBV20-1 to TRBJ2-2; D is unresolved. This CDR3 has 12 residues. CDR1 DFQATT and CDR2 SNEGSKA come from the germline V gene (reference sequence). Trimming removed 6 bases from V and 3 bases from J, with 8 bases in between. The chain's CDR3 is CSADRHTGELFF. As DNA, the CDR3 is TGCAGTGCGGACCGACACACCGGGGAGCTGTTTTTT.

V is TRBV6-1 and J is TRBJ2-5; D may be TRBD1 or TRBD2 (6 bases each). Per the germline V gene, CDR1 is MNHNS and CDR2 is SASEGT. Trimming cost V 3 bases and J 4 bases, with 12 bases left between them. There are 14 residues in the CDR3. The CDR3 DNA follows: TGTGCCAGCAGTGAGTACGGGGGCAGAGAGACCCAGTACTTC. Its protein product is CASSEYGGRETQYF.

Points on this clonotype: This clone may be a read error of a much larger clone one base away. The CDR3 DNA follows: TGCAGTGCTAGAGATTTAGGGGATGGCTACATCTTC. Residues: CSARDLGDGYIF. V is TRBV20-1 and J is TRBJ1-2; weak D call: TRBD1 (5 bases). Germline V gene sequence: CDR1 DFQATT, CDR2 SNEGSKA (reference sequence). The CDR3 loop spans 12 amino acids.

This clonotype occurred a few times. The chain is built from TRBV9 and TRBJ2-1; 8 nucleotides align to TRBD1. The J segment lost 3 bases and the V segment lost 3 bases, leaving 5 bases of the junction unmatched. Germline values: CDR1 SGDLS, CDR2 YYNGEE. CDR3 length equals 15 residues. CDR3 sequence reads: CASSGEDRGYNEQFF. The CDR3 DNA sequence: TGTGCCAGCAGCGGAGAAGACAGGGGCTACAATGAGCAGTTCTTC.

This clonotype was seen a handful of times. The genes are TRBV9 and TRBJ1-2; TRBD1 might be the D (6 bases). The CDR3 length is 16 residues. Trimming removed 0 bases at V and 4 bases at J, with 16 bases between. The germline V gene encodes CDR1 SGDLS and CDR2 YYNGEE. CDR3 loop: CASSVDRTGRSYGYTF. CDR3 DNA: TGTGCCAGCAGCGTAGATCGTACAGGGAGGTCCTATGGCTACACCTTC.

The CDR3 region has the DNA TGTGCCAGCAGTTTACAGGCTCCCCTGGGCACAGATACGCAGTATTTT. The encoded protein is CASSLQAPLGTDTQYF. The V call is TRBV28, the J call TRBJ2-3, with D uncertain. Germline lookup yields CDR1 MDHEN and CDR2 SYDVKM. With 2 bases removed from V and 1 base from J, the gap between germline ends came to 13 bases. The CDR3 covers 16 residues.

In its sample, this clonotype was seen a few times. This chain connects TRBV6-5 to TRBJ2-6; TRBD1 agrees at 7 bases. CDR1 and CDR2 (germline): MNHEY, SVGAGI. This CDR3 has 14 amino acids. Trimming at V came to 6 bases and at J to 5 bases, leaving 4 bases not matched to a gene. The CDR3 is CASRYRGRANVLTF. The CDR3 bases are TGTGCCAGCAGGTACAGGGGAAGGGCCAACGTCCTGACTTTC.

Only a few counts were recorded for this clonotype. The rearrangement uses TRBV7-8 and TRBJ2-1, with D maybe TRBD1 (6 bases). V shed 5 bases and J shed 8 bases, with 19 bases lying between them. The germline gives CDR1 SGHVS, CDR2 FQNEAQ. There are 15 residues in the CDR3. The CDR3 protein is CASSNTPDSTYEQFF. The CDR3, as DNA: TGTGCCAGCAGCAACACGCCGGACAGTACCTATGAGCAGTTCTTC.

The chain employs TRBV4-2 and TRBJ1-2; D is unresolved. The CDR3 has 14 amino acids. CDR1 and CDR2 (germline): LGHNA, YNFKEQ. V was shortened by 1 base and J by 8 bases, with 14 bases between the two germline ends. Here the CDR3 DNA reads TGTGCCAGCAGCCAAGTAGCGGATTCCGGAGGCTACACCTTC. This codes for CASSQVADSGGYTF.

Only a few counts were recorded for this clonotype. Written as DNA, the CDR3 is TGTGCCAGCAGCTTAGGGGACAGCCGTGGGGAGACCCAGTACTTC. It codes for CASSLGDSRGETQYF. V is TRBV7-9 and J is TRBJ2-5; TRBD1 agrees at 7 bases. The CDR3 is made up of 15 amino acids. Germline CDR1 and CDR2: SEHNR and FQNEAQ (reference sequence). V was pared by 1 base and J by 5 bases, with 7 bases of the junction left unmatched. The full variable domain, completed using reference TRBV7-9 and TRBJ2-5, is DTGVSQNPRHKITKRGQNVTFRCDPISEHNRLYWYRQTLGQGPEFLTYFQNEAQLEKSRLLSDRFSAERPKGSFSTLEIQRTEQGDSAMYLCASSLGDSRGETQYFGPGTRLLVL.